A single sample gave rise to the 29 T cell receptor beta chains below, sequenced in a study of low-dose radiotherapy and immunotherapy resistance in tumors. Primers used for first-strand cDNA, a TRAV- and TRBV-specific set, covered both alpha and beta chains. For amplifying TCRs, the PCR ran for about 20 cycles with Phusion, which was used together with a constant-region primer and the adapter on the V primers. TCRdb reprocessed the reads via MiXCR and lists one record per CDR3 protein. The top ten clones hold around 6.3% of a sample with approximately 7,200 distinct CDR3 sequences, 65% to 90% of them seen once. The receptors were sampled from a human donor with advanced metastatic prostate, ovarian, gallbladder or colorectal cancer (not recorded which). This table probably holds off-target reads from a library built for another chain.

DNA of the CDR3: TGTGCCAGCAGCGTCGGACCGGTAGTTGGTGGCTACACCTTC. Its protein product is CASSVGPVVGGYTF. The genes are TRBV9 and TRBJ1-2; D unresolved. V was shortened by 2 bases and J by 7 bases, with 15 bases between the two germline ends. Germline lookup yields CDR1 SGDLS and CDR2 YYNGEE. This CDR3 is built from 14 residues.

The CDR3 loop reads CASSPSRTGGTNEQFF. The CDR3 region has the DNA TGTGCCAGCTCACCATCCCGGACAGGGGGCACGAATGAGCAGTTCTTC. The chain has TRBV18 and TRBJ2-1; 11 nucleotides match TRBD1. The CDR3 loop spans 16 amino acids. The germline V gene has CDR1 KGHSH and CDR2 LQKENI. Trimming cost V 2 bases and J 7 bases; bases outside gene matches: 7.

This clonotype was counted once. The chain is built from TRBV6-1 and TRBJ1-3; no firm D call. This CDR3 comprises 14 residues. The V gene lost 6 bases and the J gene lost 4 bases, with 13 bases spanning the gap. CDR1 is MNHNS, CDR2 SASEGT, per germline. CDR3 sequence reads: CASSGPLRGNTIYF. As DNA, the CDR3 is TGTGCCAGCAGCGGACCGTTAAGAGGAAACACCATATATTTT.

The rearrangement uses TRBV7-8 and TRBJ2-1, with a possible D match to TRBD2 (7 bases). Germline lookup yields CDR1 SGHVS and CDR2 FQNEAQ. There are 13 residues in the CDR3. The V end was cut by 10 bases, the J end by 9 bases, with 19 bases between. CDR3 nucleotide sequence: TGTGCCATCACAAGGGGGGGTTATGGTGAGCAGTTCTTC. It codes for CAITRGGYGEQFF.

The sample holds a few counts of this clonotype. V usage is TRBV7-2 and J usage is TRBJ2-7; tentative D call: TRBD2 (6 bases). V was pared by 0 bases and J by 3 bases, with 15 bases between. The CDR3 loop spans 16 amino acids. Germline CDR1 reads SGHTA; CDR2 reads FQGNSA. The CDR3 loop reads CASSLAGGAIIYEQYF. The CDR3 region has the DNA TGTGCCAGCAGCTTAGCCGGCGGGGCAATCATCTACGAGCAGTACTTC.

The rearrangement uses TRBV11-2 and TRBJ2-1; TRBD2 might be the D (5 bases). The V end was cut by 5 bases, the J end by 7 bases, with 18 bases between. Per the germline V gene, CDR1 is SGHAT and CDR2 is FQNNGV. This CDR3 comprises 15 residues. CDR3 sequence: CASSQRVGSGNEQFF. As DNA, the CDR3 is TGTGCCAGCAGCCAGAGGGTAGGTTCGGGAAATGAGCAGTTCTTC.

The V call is TRBV20-1, the J call TRBJ2-1; 11 bases are a match to TRBD2. The CDR3 is 14 amino acids. Germline assignment: CDR1 DFQATT and CDR2 SNEGSKA (reference sequence). Trimming cost V 6 bases and J 3 bases; bases outside gene matches: 4. The CDR3: CSASGTSGYNEQFF. CDR3 bases: TGCAGTGCCTCCGGGACTAGCGGCTACAATGAGCAGTTCTTC.

This clonotype was detected only once. CDR3 sequence: CASSPWSGGLNYEQYF. For the CDR3, the DNA is TGTGCCAGCAGCCCTTGGAGCGGGGGCCTTAACTACGAGCAGTACTTC. This chain joins TRBV7-8 and TRBJ2-7; TRBD2 agrees at 8 bases. CDR3 length: 16 residues. Germline CDR1 is SGHVS and CDR2 is FQNEAQ. With V trimmed by 5 bases and J by 3 bases, 12 bases remained unmatched.

The V call is TRBV11-2, the J call TRBJ2-2; TRBD1 aligns across 7 bases. Germline trimming cut 3 bases from V and 4 bases from J; bases unmatched to any gene: 2. The germline gives CDR1 SGHAT, CDR2 FQNNGV. The CDR3 totals 14 residues. The DNA of the CDR3 is TGTGCCAGCAGCTTGACAGGGACCACCGGGGAGCTGTTTTTT. Its translation: CASSLTGTTGELFF.

This clonotype was recorded only once. The rearrangement joins TRBV14 to TRBJ2-3; perhaps TRBD2 as D (5 bases). There are 17 residues in the CDR3. CDR1 and CDR2 (germline): SGHDN, FVKESK. Between the trimmed V and J ends, which lost 0 bases and 2 bases, there was a span of 15 bases. In DNA, the CDR3 is TGTGCCAGCAGCCAAGATGAGGACTTAACTTTCACAGATACGCAGTATTTT. Residues: CASSQDEDLTFTDTQYF.

To note about this clonotype: The junction departs from germline at one end; a sequencing error may be responsible. The V and J genes are TRBV5-8 and TRBJ2-7, with 7 positions matching TRBD2. This CDR3 is 14 amino acids long. Per the germline V gene, CDR1 is SGHTS and CDR2 is YDEGEE. CDR3 sequence reads: CASSLAAGVGEQYF. CDR3 in DNA: TGCGCCAGCAGCTTGGCTGCGGGAGTAGGCGAGCAGTACTTC.

The chain joins TRBV6-5 to TRBJ2-2; D is uncertain. CDR1 and CDR2 (germline): MNHEY, SVGAGI. There are 12 residues in the CDR3. Between the trimmed V and J ends, which lost 7 bases and 4 bases, there was a span of 7 bases. As DNA, the CDR3 is TGTGCCAGCAAGATTCCCACCGGGGAGCTGTTTTTT. This gives the protein CASKIPTGELFF.

This rearrangement joins TRBV2 to TRBJ1-2; D uncertain. In germline, CDR1 is SNHLY, CDR2 FYNNEI. This CDR3 spans 14 amino acids. Trimming left V 7 bases short and J 5 bases short, with 17 bases between. In DNA form, the CDR3 reads TGTGCCAGCACTACAGCTCCCGGAGGGTATGGCTACACCTTC. Translated: CASTTAPGGYGYTF.

This chain links TRBV7-2 with TRBJ1-2; D not resolved. Deletions cut 7 bases from V and 2 bases from J, with 20 bases between. Germline V gene sequence: CDR1 SGHTA, CDR2 FQGNSA. This CDR3 contains 16 residues. The CDR3 loop is CASNTARVRANYGYTF. The CDR3 DNA sequence: TGTGCCAGCAACACAGCCCGTGTGAGGGCCAACTATGGCTACACCTTC.

The rearrangement uses TRBV19 and TRBJ1-4; D is ambiguous. CDR1 is LNHDA, CDR2 SQIVND, per germline (reference sequence). This CDR3 contains 15 residues. Deletions cut 6 bases from V and 0 bases from J, with 11 bases between. CDR3: CASSRWGATNEKLFF. As DNA, the CDR3 is TGTGCCAGTAGCCGGTGGGGTGCAACTAATGAAAAACTGTTTTTT.

This clonotype was detected once. The V and J genes are TRBV19 and TRBJ1-2; possibly TRBD1 for D (6 bases). With 6 bases removed from V and 3 bases from J, the gap between germline ends came to 11 bases. CDR3 length equals 13 residues. Germline V gene lookup returns CDR1 LNHDA and CDR2 SQIVND (reference sequence). The CDR3 loop is CASSTGRDYGYTF. The CDR3 DNA reads TGTGCCAGTAGCACAGGGAGGGACTATGGCTACACCTTC.

This chain links TRBV20-1 with TRBJ2-1; tentatively, D is TRBD2 (6 bases). V dropped 3 bases and J dropped 4 bases, with 13 bases sitting between them. CDR3 length equals 14 residues. Germline CDR1 and CDR2: DFQATT and SNEGSKA (reference sequence). The CDR3 DNA reads as TGCAGTGCTAGGACGGGACTCTCGTACAATGAGCAGTTCTTC. This translates into CSARTGLSYNEQFF.

This chain joins TRBV6-8 and TRBJ1-5; TRBD1 might be the D (5 bases). Trimming stripped 2 bases from V and 2 bases from J, with 16 bases between. Germline V gene sequence: CDR1 MNHGY, CDR2 SAAAGT. CDR3 length: 17 residues. The CDR3 DNA reads TGTGCCAGCAGTTACCGCAGAACCGGGGGTCGCAATCAGCCCCAGCATTTT. Its translation: CASSYRRTGGRNQPQHF.

J is TRBJ1-6 and V is TRBV20-1, with D possibly matching TRBD1 (6 bases). The germline V gene encodes CDR1 DFQATT and CDR2 SNEGSKA (reference sequence). There are 13 residues in the CDR3. Trimming stripped 5 bases from V and 9 bases from J, with 14 bases between. The CDR3 DNA follows: TGCAGTGCTCTGGGGGCGCGGGCTTCACCCCTCCACTTT. Translated, it gives CSALGARASPLHF.

This chain joins TRBV29-1 and TRBJ1-2, with D uncertain. Trimming took 6 bases from V and 3 from J, leaving 17 bases between them. CDR1 and CDR2 (germline): SQVTM, ANQGSEA. CDR3 size: 14 residues. The CDR3 here is CSVKVPKEDYGYTF. The CDR3 nucleotides are TGCAGCGTCAAGGTCCCCAAAGAAGACTATGGCTACACCTTC.

The rearrangement joins TRBV6-2 or TRBV6-3 to TRBJ1-1; no clear D. V dropped 8 bases and J dropped 7 bases, with 11 bases sitting between them. Germline-derived CDR1 and CDR2 are MNHEY and SVGEGT. The CDR3 loop spans 11 amino acids. In DNA, the CDR3 is TGTGCCAGCCTTGAGACGAGTGAAGCTTTCTTT. This encodes CASLETSEAFF.

This clonotype was recorded a few times. The chain joins TRBV6-1 to TRBJ1-5; possible D gene TRBD1, 5 bases. Germline CDR1 is MNHNS and CDR2 is SASEGT. Trimming shortened V by 3 bases and J by 2 bases, and 8 bases separated the two germline ends. This CDR3 contains 14 residues. CDR3 nucleotide sequence: TGTGCCAGCAGTGACGGGGGTGGCAATCAGCCCCAGCATTTT. This encodes CASSDGGGNQPQHF.

This chain uses TRBV5-1 with TRBJ1-1; no clear D gene. Germline CDR1 reads SGHRS; CDR2 reads YFSETQ. Trimming took off 0 bases at V and 5 bases at J, with 11 bases between the two ends. CDR3 size: 14 residues. CDR3 region: CASSLDIVTTEAFF. CDR3 nucleotide sequence: TGCGCCAGCAGCTTGGACATTGTCACGACTGAAGCTTTCTTT.

The chain employs TRBV18 and TRBJ2-3; D might be TRBD1 or TRBD2, each matching 5 bases. Trimming removed 3 bases at V and 2 bases at J, with 12 bases between. The CDR3 sequence is 15 residues long. CDR1 and CDR2 (germline): KGHSH, LQKENI. CDR3 region: CASSPEGTFTDTQYF. The CDR3 region has the DNA TGTGCCAGCTCACCGGAAGGGACCTTCACAGATACGCAGTATTTT.

This clonotype was recorded a few times. The rearrangement links TRBV19 to TRBJ2-1, with a possible D match to TRBD1 (5 bases). The germline V gene has CDR1 LNHDA and CDR2 SQIVND (reference sequence). The CDR3 has 12 amino acids. The V gene lost 0 bases and the J gene lost 9 bases, with 6 bases spanning the gap. CDR3 amino acids: CASSIDQGEQFF. DNA of the CDR3: TGTGCCAGTAGTATAGATCAGGGTGAGCAGTTCTTC.

The rearrangement uses TRBV10-1 and TRBJ2-1; unclear D gene. With 0 bases removed from V and 4 bases from J, the gap between germline ends came to 16 bases. Germline lookup yields CDR1 WNHNN and CDR2 SYGVQD (reference sequence). The CDR3 has 17 residues. This CDR3 reads CASSESRQATLYNEQFF. In nucleotides, the CDR3 is TGCGCCAGCAGTGAGTCACGGCAGGCAACCTTATACAATGAGCAGTTCTTC.

The rearrangement uses TRBV11-2 and TRBJ2-2; D is unresolved. Trimming stripped 4 bases from V and 1 base from J, with 10 bases between. The CDR3 covers 15 residues. Germline V gene lookup returns CDR1 SGHAT and CDR2 FQNNGV. CDR3 coding DNA: TGTGCCAGCAGCTCCTTACCCAGGAACACCGGGGAGCTGTTTTTT. This encodes CASSSLPRNTGELFF.

The chain has TRBV5-1 and TRBJ1-1; D gene uncertain. V was pared by 2 bases and J by 2 bases, with 10 bases between. The CDR3 loop spans 14 amino acids. Germline values: CDR1 SGHRS, CDR2 YFSETQ. CDR3 nucleotides: TGCGCCAGCAGCTTCACATCAATCAACACTGAAGCTTTCTTT. This translates into CASSFTSINTEAFF.

This chain joins TRBV11-1 and TRBJ1-1; 11 positions agree with TRBD1. The trim removed 5 bases at V and 0 bases at J, leaving 5 bases unmatched. Germline V gene data show CDR1 as SGHAT and CDR2 as FQDESV (reference sequence). The CDR3 is made up of 16 amino acids. The CDR3 sequence is CASSPRDRGMNTEAFF. DNA for the CDR3: TGTGCCAGCAGCCCCCGGGACAGGGGGATGAACACTGAAGCTTTCTTT.